Listed below are T cell receptor beta chains from one sample, sequenced in a study of blood T cell repertoires in COVID-19. Here immunoSEQ multiplex PCR was the method, and the copy in TCRdb shows in-frame clones only, minus some. The data show some 160,000 clones, with roughly 74% seen just once and approximately 15% held by the top ten. The sequenced sample was peripheral blood. These receptors were collected from a woman of 80 years or more with acute or convalescent COVID-19. CDR3s include the opening cysteine and the closing phenylalanine or tryptophan. The order of the fields is CDR3 protein, CDR3 DNA, J gene, D gene, clone size, V gene. The D gene is left open where the match is weak. Size values are once, few and many counts, or a class for expanded clones, and some rows have none.

CDR3 protein: CASSPREGRKTQYF; CDR3 DNA: TGCGCCAGCAGCCCAAGGGAGGGAAGGAAGACCCAGTACTTC; J gene: TRBJ2-5; D gene: TRBD2; clone size: NA; V gene: TRBV5-1
CDR3 protein: CASSRTGGGTDGYTF; CDR3 DNA: TGTGCCAGCAGTCGAACAGGGGGGGGGACGGATGGCTACACCTTC; J gene: TRBJ1-2; D gene: TRBD1; clone size: once; V gene: TRBV6-5
CDR3 protein: CASSLALLAPNEQFF; CDR3 DNA: TGCGCCAGCAGCTTGGCCTTACTAGCACCCAATGAGCAGTTCTTC; J gene: TRBJ2-1; D gene: NA; clone size: once; V gene: TRBV5-1
CDR3 protein: CAWSDTRAGNTEAFF; CDR3 DNA: TGTGCCTGGAGTGACACCAGGGCCGGGAACACTGAAGCTTTCTTT; J gene: TRBJ1-1; D gene: NA; clone size: NA; V gene: TRBV30
CDR3 protein: CASSAPGGGYNSPLHF; CDR3 DNA: TGCGCCAGCAGCGCCCCAGGCGGGGGCTATAATTCACCCCTCCACTTT; J gene: TRBJ1-6; D gene: NA; clone size: NA; V gene: TRBV5-1
CDR3 protein: CASSPQQGTEAFF; CDR3 DNA: TGTGCCAGCAGCCCCCAACAGGGGACTGAAGCTTTCTTT; J gene: TRBJ1-1; D gene: TRBD1; clone size: NA; V gene: TRBV7-9
CDR3 protein: CASSTDRVYTEAFF; CDR3 DNA: TGTGCCAGCAGTACGGACAGGGTTTACACTGAAGCTTTCTTT; J gene: TRBJ1-1; D gene: TRBD1; clone size: NA; V gene: TRBV6-2/TRBV6-3
CDR3 protein: CASSRQGNTEAFF; CDR3 DNA: TGTGCCAGCAGCAGACAGGGGAACACTGAAGCTTTCTTT; J gene: TRBJ1-1; D gene: TRBD1; clone size: NA; V gene: TRBV6-5
CDR3 protein: CASNSGVDYGYTF; CDR3 DNA: TGCGCCAGCAACTCGGGGGTTGACTATGGCTACACCTTC; J gene: TRBJ1-2; D gene: NA; clone size: NA; V gene: TRBV5-1
CDR3 protein: CASSLGVRGTYEQYF; CDR3 DNA: TGTGCCAGCAGCTTAGGGGTCAGGGGTACCTACGAGCAGTACTTC; J gene: TRBJ2-7; D gene: NA; clone size: NA; V gene: TRBV7-6
CDR3 protein: CASSPGTSGSYEQYF; CDR3 DNA: TGTGCCAGCAGTCCGGGGACTAGCGGGAGTTACGAGCAGTACTTC; J gene: TRBJ2-7; D gene: TRBD2; clone size: NA; V gene: TRBV6-5
CDR3 protein: CASIPTSGSVNEQFF; CDR3 DNA: TGCGCCAGCATCCCGACTAGCGGGAGTGTCAATGAGCAGTTCTTC; J gene: TRBJ2-1; D gene: TRBD2; clone size: NA; V gene: TRBV5-1
CDR3 protein: CASSATRDTEAFF; CDR3 DNA: TGTGCCAGCAGCGCCACCCGAGACACTGAAGCTTTCTTT; J gene: TRBJ1-1; D gene: NA; clone size: NA; V gene: TRBV7-3
CDR3 protein: CASSNRVQPQHF; CDR3 DNA: TGTGCCAGCAGTAACAGGGTTCAGCCCCAGCATTTT; J gene: TRBJ1-5; D gene: NA; clone size: NA; V gene: TRBV2
CDR3 protein: CASSRRVTGVEQYF; CDR3 DNA: TGTGCCAGCAGCCGTCGGGTAACAGGGGTCGAGCAGTACTTC; J gene: TRBJ2-7; D gene: TRBD1; clone size: NA; V gene: TRBV3-1/TRBV3-2
CDR3 protein: CASSLTTEGGYTF; CDR3 DNA: TGTGCCAGCAGCCTGACAACTGAAGGAGGCTACACCTTC; J gene: TRBJ1-2; D gene: NA; clone size: NA; V gene: TRBV3-1/TRBV3-2
CDR3 protein: CASSETTLVDNQPQHF; CDR3 DNA: TGTGCCAGCAGTGAAACAACCCTAGTAGATAATCAGCCCCAGCATTTT; J gene: TRBJ1-5; D gene: NA; clone size: NA; V gene: TRBV6-1
CDR3 protein: CARSLSTRDRGFSLGNTGELFF; CDR3 DNA: TGTGCCAGAAGCTTAAGCACCCGGGACAGGGGCTTTTCATTAGGCAACACCGGGGAGCTGTTTTTT; J gene: TRBJ2-2; D gene: NA; clone size: NA; V gene: TRBV7-5
CDR3 protein: CASSRLNFQGTTGNTIYF; CDR3 DNA: TGCGCCAGCAGCCGCCTAAATTTCCAGGGGACAACTGGAAACACCATATATTTT; J gene: TRBJ1-3; D gene: NA; clone size: NA; V gene: TRBV4-1
CDR3 protein: CASSGQGLEAFF; CDR3 DNA: TGTGCCAGCAGCGGACAGGGGCTTGAAGCTTTCTTT; J gene: TRBJ1-1; D gene: TRBD1; clone size: NA; V gene: TRBV11-2
CDR3 protein: CASRPTTEYQNTEAFF; CDR3 DNA: TGTGCCAGCAGACCCACGACAGAGTACCAGAACACTGAAGCTTTCTTT; J gene: TRBJ1-1; D gene: NA; clone size: NA; V gene: TRBV27
CDR3 protein: CASSARYNEQFF; CDR3 DNA: TGTGCCAGCAGCGCCAGGTACAATGAGCAGTTCTTC; J gene: TRBJ2-1; D gene: NA; clone size: once; V gene: TRBV7-6
CDR3 protein: CSAGGTYEQYF; CDR3 DNA: TGCAGTGCGGGGGGGACCTACGAGCAGTACTTC; J gene: TRBJ2-7; D gene: TRBD2; clone size: NA; V gene: TRBV20-1
CDR3 protein: CSVLTDYNQPQHF; CDR3 DNA: TGCAGCGTCCTGACGGACTACAATCAGCCCCAGCATTTT; J gene: TRBJ1-5; D gene: NA; clone size: NA; V gene: TRBV29-1
CDR3 protein: CASSLSQEGTEAFF; CDR3 DNA: TGCGCCAGCAGCTTGAGCCAGGAGGGGACTGAAGCTTTCTTT; J gene: TRBJ1-1; D gene: NA; clone size: NA; V gene: TRBV5-1
CDR3 protein: CASSGGQGGPREQYF; CDR3 DNA: TGTGCCAGCAGTGGGGGCCAGGGAGGGCCTAGGGAGCAGTACTTC; J gene: TRBJ2-7; D gene: TRBD2; clone size: few; V gene: TRBV2
CDR3 protein: CASSPGRQEEGGYTF; CDR3 DNA: TGTGCCAGCTCGCCGGGCCGGCAGGAAGAGGGTGGCTACACCTTC; J gene: TRBJ1-2; D gene: NA; clone size: NA; V gene: TRBV18
CDR3 protein: CASSSWTSGDEQFF; CDR3 DNA: TGTGCCAGCAGCTCCTGGACTAGCGGGGATGAGCAGTTCTTC; J gene: TRBJ2-1; D gene: TRBD2; clone size: NA; V gene: TRBV7-2
CDR3 protein: CASSTWTSGYTGELFF; CDR3 DNA: TGTGCCAGTAGTACCTGGACTAGCGGGTACACCGGGGAGCTGTTTTTT; J gene: TRBJ2-2; D gene: TRBD2; clone size: few; V gene: TRBV19
CDR3 protein: CASSYSGTGRSPDTQYF; CDR3 DNA: TGTGCCAGCAGTTACTCCGGGACAGGCCGGAGCCCAGATACGCAGTATTTT; J gene: TRBJ2-3; D gene: TRBD1; clone size: NA; V gene: TRBV6-2/TRBV6-3
CDR3 protein: CASSFGLAGTYEQYF; CDR3 DNA: TGCGCCAGCAGCTTTGGGCTAGCGGGGACCTACGAGCAGTACTTC; J gene: TRBJ2-7; D gene: TRBD2; clone size: NA; V gene: TRBV5-1
CDR3 protein: CASSLEAPINEQYF; CDR3 DNA: TGTGCCAGCAGCTTAGAGGCCCCAATCAACGAGCAGTACTTC; J gene: TRBJ2-7; D gene: NA; clone size: NA; V gene: TRBV11-3
CDR3 protein: CASSLTGGWAEAFF; CDR3 DNA: TGTGCCAGCAGTCTCACAGGGGGCTGGGCTGAAGCTTTCTTT; J gene: TRBJ1-1; D gene: TRBD1; clone size: NA; V gene: TRBV28
CDR3 protein: CAAGGRVGNQPQHF; CDR3 DNA: TGTGCCGCCGGCGGCAGGGTAGGAAATCAGCCCCAGCATTTT; J gene: TRBJ1-5; D gene: NA; clone size: few; V gene: TRBV10-3
CDR3 protein: CASSQDHPGGETQYF; CDR3 DNA: TGTGCCAGCAGCCAAGATCACCCTGGGGGCGAGACCCAGTACTTC; J gene: TRBJ2-5; D gene: NA; clone size: NA; V gene: TRBV3-1/TRBV3-2
CDR3 protein: CATSPSGGQVKTQYF; CDR3 DNA: TGTGCCACCAGCCCTAGCGGGGGGCAGGTGAAGACCCAGTACTTC; J gene: TRBJ2-5; D gene: TRBD2; clone size: few; V gene: TRBV15
CDR3 protein: CASSLDGTNSMDF; CDR3 DNA: TGCGCCAGCAGCTTGGACGGGACAAACAGTATGGATTTT; J gene: TRBJ2-3; D gene: NA; clone size: NA; V gene: TRBV5-1
CDR3 protein: CASSEEGGADRTNEKLFF; CDR3 DNA: TGTGCCAGCAGTGAAGAGGGTGGGGCCGACAGGACTAATGAAAAACTGTTTTTT; J gene: TRBJ1-4; D gene: NA; clone size: NA; V gene: TRBV6-1
CDR3 protein: CASSFSYGEGSGYTF; CDR3 DNA: TGTGCCAGCAGTTTTTCCTACGGCGAGGGAAGCGGCTACACCTTC; J gene: TRBJ1-2; D gene: NA; clone size: NA; V gene: TRBV6-5
CDR3 protein: CASSLGGVLNEQFF; CDR3 DNA: TGCGCCAGCAGCTTGGGTGGAGTACTCAATGAGCAGTTCTTC; J gene: TRBJ2-1; D gene: NA; clone size: once; V gene: TRBV5-1
CDR3 protein: CASSDPPGLAIYEQFF; CDR3 DNA: TGTGCCAGCAGTGACCCGCCGGGACTAGCTATTTATGAGCAGTTCTTC; J gene: TRBJ2-1; D gene: TRBD2; clone size: NA; V gene: TRBV6-4
CDR3 protein: CASKSTELLNEQFF; CDR3 DNA: TGTGCCAGCAAGAGTACAGAACTGCTCAATGAGCAGTTCTTC; J gene: TRBJ2-1; D gene: NA; clone size: NA; V gene: TRBV2
CDR3 protein: CASGDQPQHF; CDR3 DNA: TGTGCCAGCGGAGATCAGCCCCAGCATTTT; J gene: TRBJ1-5; D gene: NA; clone size: few; V gene: TRBV2
CDR3 protein: CASSTSGGAGDTQYF; CDR3 DNA: TGCGCCAGCAGCACTAGCGGGGGGGCCGGGGATACGCAGTATTTT; J gene: TRBJ2-3; D gene: TRBD2; clone size: NA; V gene: TRBV5-1
CDR3 protein: CASSVERRDSPLHF; CDR3 DNA: TGTGCCAGCAGCGTAGAGAGGAGGGATTCACCCCTCCACTTT; J gene: TRBJ1-6; D gene: NA; clone size: NA; V gene: TRBV9
CDR3 protein: CASSYPLGPDEAFF; CDR3 DNA: TGTGCCAGCAGTTACCCCCTAGGCCCAGATGAAGCTTTCTTT; J gene: TRBJ1-1; D gene: NA; clone size: NA; V gene: TRBV6-5
CDR3 protein: CASSFGEGVEQFF; CDR3 DNA: TGTGCCAGCAGTTTTGGGGAGGGTGTTGAGCAGTTCTTC; J gene: TRBJ2-1; D gene: TRBD2; clone size: NA; V gene: TRBV12-3/TRBV12-4
CDR3 protein: CASSLLGGDTQYF; CDR3 DNA: TGTGCCAGCAGTCTCTTAGGGGGTGATACGCAGTATTTT; J gene: TRBJ2-3; D gene: NA; clone size: NA; V gene: TRBV3-1/TRBV3-2
CDR3 protein: CASASAQNTEAFF; CDR3 DNA: TGTGCCAGCGCCTCCGCACAGAACACTGAAGCTTTCTTT; J gene: TRBJ1-1; D gene: NA; clone size: NA; V gene: TRBV27
CDR3 protein: CASSIGTLSYEQYF; CDR3 DNA: TGTGCCAGTAGTATCGGGACACTCTCCTACGAGCAGTACTTC; J gene: TRBJ2-7; D gene: NA; clone size: few; V gene: TRBV19
CDR3 protein: CASSLGLIPEQFF; CDR3 DNA: TGCGCCAGCAGCTTGGGACTAATCCCTGAGCAGTTCTTC; J gene: TRBJ2-1; D gene: NA; clone size: NA; V gene: TRBV5-1
CDR3 protein: CASSADRYNEQFF; CDR3 DNA: TGTGCTAGCAGCGCGGACAGGTACAATGAGCAGTTCTTC; J gene: TRBJ2-1; D gene: TRBD1; clone size: NA; V gene: TRBV7-7
CDR3 protein: CASNPGLAATGELFF; CDR3 DNA: TGTGCCAGCAACCCGGGACTAGCGGCAACCGGGGAGCTGTTTTTT; J gene: TRBJ2-2; D gene: TRBD2; clone size: NA; V gene: TRBV27
CDR3 protein: CASSVGRSSGNTIYF; CDR3 DNA: TGTGCCAGCAGCGTAGGGCGGTCTTCTGGAAACACCATATATTTT; J gene: TRBJ1-3; D gene: NA; clone size: NA; V gene: TRBV9
CDR3 protein: CASSQRGAYPYEQYF; CDR3 DNA: TGTGCCAGCAGCCAGCGGGGGGCCTACCCCTACGAGCAGTACTTC; J gene: TRBJ2-7; D gene: TRBD2; clone size: NA; V gene: TRBV13